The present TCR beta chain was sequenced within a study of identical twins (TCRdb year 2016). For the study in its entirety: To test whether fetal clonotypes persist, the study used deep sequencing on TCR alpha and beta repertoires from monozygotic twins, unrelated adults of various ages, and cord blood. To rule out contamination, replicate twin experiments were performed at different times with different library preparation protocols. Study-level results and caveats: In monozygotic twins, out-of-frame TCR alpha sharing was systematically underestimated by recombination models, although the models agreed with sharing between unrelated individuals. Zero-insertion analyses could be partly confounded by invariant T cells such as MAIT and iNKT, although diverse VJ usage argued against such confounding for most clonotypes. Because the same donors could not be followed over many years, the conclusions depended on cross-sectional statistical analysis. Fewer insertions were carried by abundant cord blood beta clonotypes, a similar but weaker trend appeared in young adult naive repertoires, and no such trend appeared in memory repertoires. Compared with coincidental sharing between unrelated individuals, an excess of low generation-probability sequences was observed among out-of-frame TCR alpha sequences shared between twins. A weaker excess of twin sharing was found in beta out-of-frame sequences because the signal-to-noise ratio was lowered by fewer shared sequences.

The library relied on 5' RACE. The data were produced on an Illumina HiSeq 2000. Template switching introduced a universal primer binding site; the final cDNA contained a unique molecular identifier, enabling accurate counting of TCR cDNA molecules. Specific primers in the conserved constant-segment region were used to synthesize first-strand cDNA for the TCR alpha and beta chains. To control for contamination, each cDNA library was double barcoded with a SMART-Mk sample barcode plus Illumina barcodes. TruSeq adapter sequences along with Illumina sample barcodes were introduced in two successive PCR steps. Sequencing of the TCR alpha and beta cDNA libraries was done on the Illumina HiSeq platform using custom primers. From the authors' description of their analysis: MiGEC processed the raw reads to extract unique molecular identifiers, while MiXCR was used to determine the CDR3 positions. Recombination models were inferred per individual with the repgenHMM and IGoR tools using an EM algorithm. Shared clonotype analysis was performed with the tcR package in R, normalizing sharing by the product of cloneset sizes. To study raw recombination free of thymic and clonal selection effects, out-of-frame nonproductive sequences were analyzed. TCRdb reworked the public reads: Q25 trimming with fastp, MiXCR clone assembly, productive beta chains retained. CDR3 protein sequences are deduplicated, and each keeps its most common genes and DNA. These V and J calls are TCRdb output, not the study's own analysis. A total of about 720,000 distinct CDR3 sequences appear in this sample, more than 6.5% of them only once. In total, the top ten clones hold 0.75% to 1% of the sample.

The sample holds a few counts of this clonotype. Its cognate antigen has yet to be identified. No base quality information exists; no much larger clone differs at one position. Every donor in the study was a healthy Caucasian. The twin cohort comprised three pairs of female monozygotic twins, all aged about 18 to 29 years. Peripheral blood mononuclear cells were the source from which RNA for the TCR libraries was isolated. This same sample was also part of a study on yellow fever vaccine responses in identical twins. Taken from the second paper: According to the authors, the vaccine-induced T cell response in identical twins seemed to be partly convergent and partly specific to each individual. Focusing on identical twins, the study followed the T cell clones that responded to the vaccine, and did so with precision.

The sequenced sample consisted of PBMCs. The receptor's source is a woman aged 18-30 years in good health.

In nucleotide form, the sequence is TGCGCCAGCAGCCAAGGGAGGACGGTCTCCTACGAGCAGTACTTC. The translation is CASSQGRTVSYEQYF. Rearrangement joined TRBV4-3 to TRBJ2-7; TRBD2 is a weak D gene call, 5 bases matching. Sequences LGHNA (CDR1) and YSLEER (CDR2) are obtained from the germline V gene. Trimming costs V 1 base and J 0 bases, and their ends lie 10 bases apart. CDR3 length: 15 amino acids, cysteine to phenylalanine. Of all the DNA, just the CDR3 is kept, 45 bases in frame from base 1.